The following is a T cell receptor beta chain sequence with its context. This clonotype was observed a few times. Its antigen target is currently unknown. Base qualities are missing; no much larger clone stands one base away. The data stem from a study of molecular identifiers for immune sequencing clone quantification (dated by TCRdb to 2016 to 2019). Regarding the study in general: For a replicate experiment, the RNA from either approximately 20,000 or 100,000 naive CD8 T cells was divided into five aliquots, and four of those aliquots went on to sequencing. This methods study benchmarked molecular-identifier clustering-based TCR repertoire sequencing (MIDCIRS) and TCR RNA copy counting, using CD8 T cells to do so. Study-wide conclusions, independent of this receptor: Modeling estimated around 3.2 recovered TCR RNA copies per cell, compared with around 9.7 by digital PCR, which implies 30% to 35% capture efficiency. Highly expanded clone sizes could be underestimated because identical TCR molecules may share a barcode. Naive libraries contained spiked-in Jurkat TCR RNA (around eleven copies' worth), which is not part of the donor repertoire. When barcode sub-clustering was not used, chimeric consensus sequences inflated TCR diversity, with chimeras reaching as high as 47%. In CMV-specific effector cells, clones with more than 20 RNA copies accounted for over 97% of molecules, whereas in naive cells such clones accounted for under 1%. Even against a background of roughly 1 million naive CD8 T cells, spiked-in Jurkat TCR RNA amounting to a single cell's worth was reported to be detectable.

Naive CD8 T cell libraries were made from roughly 20,000 to 1,000,000 sorted cells using 10%, 30% or 50% of purified RNA. On a BD FACSAria II, naive CD8 T cells were FACS-sorted as CD8+CD4-CCR7+CD45RA+ and collected into RLT Plus buffer. To test detection sensitivity, Jurkat RNA equivalent to more than 8 TCR copies was spiked into samples of about 19,000-1,000,000 naive CD8 T cells. CD8 T cells were enriched with RosetteSep CD8+ T Cell Enrichment Cocktail and Ficoll-Paque, followed by ACK red cell lysis. Looking up the germline V gene yields CDR1 MGHRA and CDR2 YSYEKL. The CDR3, from cysteine to phenylalanine, totals 14 residues. Only the CDR3 portion is preserved as DNA: 42 bases, with reading frame beginning at the first base. At the junction V is shortened by 0 bases and J by 3 bases, with 6 bases in between. Library method: PCR. Sequencing was carried out with a NextSeq 500. Bulk TCR libraries were made following a previously described method, with the TCR primers given in Table S5. Total RNA was purified with the Qiagen AllPrep DNA/RNA kit. Before any analysis, reads coming from multiple sequencing runs of the same library were combined into one pool. The paper's processing steps were these. Reads were retained only if the reads had an exact TCR constant sequence, and the retained reads were trimmed to 150 nt and grouped according to their 12-nt molecular barcodes. Reads within each barcode group were sub-clustered using a 15% Levenshtein threshold, and quality-weighted consensus sequences were constructed for each RNA molecule. Non-functional sequences were filtered out, along with any lower-count sequence sitting one edit away from another sequence. Based on fitting two negative binomial distributions, any barcode sub-cluster with under 20% of the maximum read count was discarded. Starting from the raw public reads, TCRdb applied fastp trimming at Q25, assembled clones with MiXCR and retained in-frame beta chains. Each entry is one CDR3 protein sequence, shown with its most common DNA and genes. It is TCRdb's table, rather than the study itself, that gives the V and J calls and clone size. The sample includes about 100,000 distinct CDR3 sequences, with 35% to 40% observed a single time. 4% to 4.5% of the sample belongs to the ten largest clones.

The sequenced material came from naive CD8+ T cells from blood, with Jurkat cell RNA spiked in. The intended sense of this specimen's cell subset or site label: FACS-sorted CD8+CD4-CCR7+CD45RA+ naive T cells. This chain joins TRBV4-1 to TRBJ1-5; the D gene remains uncertain. The receptor was derived from a human donor in good health. Some libraries in this study had Jurkat cell RNA spiked in. The DNA reads TGCGCCAGCAGCCAAGAGGGAAACAATCAGCCCCAGCATTTT. Its protein reads: CASSQEGNNQPQHF.